This is a list of T cell receptor beta chains from one sample in a study of PD-1 blockade in classical Hodgkin lymphoma. This table comes from immunoSEQ multiplex PCR, and its TCRdb copy is limited to in-frame clones, with some not included. Seen here are around 17,000 clones, about 83% observed once, and the top ten hold 7.5% to 9.5%. Sequencing was done on a sample of peripheral blood mononuclear cells (PBMCs). These receptors were obtained from a human donor with classical Hodgkin lymphoma. Each CDR3 is given with its conserved first and last residue. Fields, in order: V gene, D gene, J gene, clone size, CDR3 protein, CDR3 DNA. The D gene is left open where the match is weak. Some rows have no size entry. The others give once, few or many, or a class for an expanded clone.

v_call: TRBV19
d_call: .
j_call: TRBJ2-7
clone_size: once
cdr3_aa: CASSPRGAEQYF
cdr3_nt: TGTGCCAGTAGCCCTCGGGGCGCCGAGCAGTACTTC

v_call: TRBV28
d_call: .
j_call: TRBJ2-2
clone_size: .
cdr3_aa: CASSRGSPGELFF
cdr3_nt: TGTGCCAGCAGCCGGGGTTCCCCCGGGGAGCTGTTTTTT

v_call: TRBV5-8
d_call: TRBD1
j_call: TRBJ1-1
clone_size: .
cdr3_aa: CASKKGTVNTEAFF
cdr3_nt: TGTGCCAGCAAAAAGGGGACAGTGAACACTGAAGCTTTCTTT

v_call: TRBV6-5
d_call: .
j_call: TRBJ2-5
clone_size: once
cdr3_aa: CASSYRGGEETQYF
cdr3_nt: TGTGCCAGCAGTTACCGAGGGGGGGAAGAGACCCAGTACTTC

v_call: TRBV5-6
d_call: TRBD2
j_call: TRBJ2-3
clone_size: few
cdr3_aa: CASSLPSGLANTQYF
cdr3_nt: TGTGCCAGCAGCTTGCCTAGCGGGTTGGCTAATACGCAGTATTTT

v_call: TRBV5-1
d_call: TRBD1
j_call: TRBJ2-7
clone_size: .
cdr3_aa: CASSPPGQITYEQYF
cdr3_nt: TGCGCCAGCAGCCCGCCGGGACAGATTACCTACGAGCAGTACTTC

v_call: TRBV7-8
d_call: .
j_call: TRBJ2-4
clone_size: .
cdr3_aa: CASSRGQGGVIQYF
cdr3_nt: TGTGCCAGCAGCCGAGGACAGGGAGGGGTCATTCAGTACTTC

v_call: TRBV5-1
d_call: .
j_call: TRBJ2-7
clone_size: .
cdr3_aa: CASSRGRTYEQYF
cdr3_nt: TGCGCCAGCAGCCGGGGACGGACCTACGAGCAGTACTTC

v_call: TRBV5-1
d_call: .
j_call: TRBJ1-3
clone_size: .
cdr3_aa: CASSPSQSGNTIYF
cdr3_nt: TGCGCCAGCAGCCCCTCCCAGTCTGGAAACACCATATATTTT

v_call: TRBV5-1
d_call: .
j_call: TRBJ2-7
clone_size: few
cdr3_aa: CASSLSGQGYEQYF
cdr3_nt: TGCGCCAGCAGCTTGTCAGGACAAGGCTACGAGCAGTACTTC

v_call: TRBV6-5
d_call: TRBD1
j_call: TRBJ2-7
clone_size: few
cdr3_aa: CASSLDRGQVYEQYF
cdr3_nt: TGTGCCAGCAGTTTGGACAGGGGGCAGGTCTACGAGCAGTACTTC

v_call: TRBV28
d_call: .
j_call: TRBJ1-5
clone_size: .
cdr3_aa: CASRSFGDSNQPQHF
cdr3_nt: TGTGCCAGCAGATCCTTCGGGGATAGCAATCAGCCCCAGCATTTT

v_call: TRBV6-4
d_call: TRBD1
j_call: TRBJ2-3
clone_size: once
cdr3_aa: CASSGTGGTDTQYF
cdr3_nt: TGTGCCAGCAGTGGGACAGGGGGCACAGATACGCAGTATTTT

v_call: TRBV27
d_call: TRBD1
j_call: TRBJ1-2
clone_size: few
cdr3_aa: CASSFSQGAAGYTF
cdr3_nt: TGTGCCAGCAGTTTTAGCCAGGGGGCTGCTGGCTACACCTTC